Shown below are 7 T cell receptor beta chains from a single sample sequenced in a study of blood T cell repertoires in COVID-19. Clones were sequenced by immunoSEQ multiplex PCR, and TCRdb holds only the in-frame ones, with some missing. The sample comprises about 180,000 clones, approximately 83% of which are singletons, and approximately 9.9% rests with the top ten. Input material: peripheral blood. Every receptor here comes from a human donor with active or convalescent COVID-19. The donor label of this sample is uncertain.

This sequence joins TRBV5-1 and TRBJ2-3; D unresolved. Per germline, CDR1 SGHRS and CDR2 YFSETQ. This CDR3 spans 14 amino acids. Trimming cost V 1 base and J 0 bases, with 6 bases left between them. This CDR3 is CASSLYSSTDTQYF. CDR3 sequence (DNA): TGCGCCAGCAGCTTGTATTCCAGCACAGATACGCAGTATTTT.

The chain recombines TRBV11-1 with TRBJ1-2, with TRBD1 identical over 9 bases. The germline V gene encodes CDR1 SGHAT and CDR2 FQDESV (reference sequence). With 5 bases clipped from V and 7 bases from J, the junction kept 8 bases outside the gene matches. This CDR3 spans 14 amino acids. For the CDR3, the DNA is TGTGCCAGCAGCCCCGGACAGGGGCTAGGTGGCTACACCTTC. Its translation: CASSPGQGLGGYTF.

This chain links TRBV7-2 with TRBJ2-7; 7 bases align to TRBD2. The CDR3 has 15 residues. The germline gives CDR1 SGHTA, CDR2 FQGNSA. Germline trimming cut 5 bases from V and 6 bases from J; bases unmatched to any gene: 13. CDR3 coding DNA: TGTGCCAGCAGCACCTTTGGACTAGGCTCCGTCGAGCAGTACTTC. Translation: CASSTFGLGSVEQYF.

For this clone: The same CDR3 also results from other DNA sequences found in this sample. This rearrangement joins TRBV5-4 to TRBJ1-2; the D gene is possibly TRBD1 (5 bases). The ends were cut back, 8 bases at V and 3 bases at J, with 14 bases in the middle. CDR3 size: 13 residues. Germline V gene sequence: CDR1 SGHNT, CDR2 YYREEE (reference sequence). The CDR3 protein is CASSLRGDYGYTF. For the CDR3, the DNA is TGTGCCAGTAGCCTTAGGGGTGACTATGGCTACACCTTC.

This clone was observed a single time. V usage is TRBV27 and J usage is TRBJ2-3, with TRBD2 as a possible D gene (7 bases). The V gene's germline CDR1 is MNHEY and CDR2 SMNVEV (reference sequence). V was pared by 2 bases and J by 2 bases, with 11 bases between. The CDR3 covers 15 residues. The DNA of the CDR3 is TGTGCCAGCAGTTTAGGGGGGGGACACACAGATACGCAGTATTTT. It encodes CASSLGGGHTDTQYF.

The chain carries TRBV6-6 and TRBJ1-2; 7 bases align to TRBD1. Losses at the gene ends were 4 bases for V and 2 bases for J; bases not matched to a gene: 4. CDR1 is MNHNY and CDR2 is SVGAGI in the germline V gene (reference sequence). The CDR3 is made up of 14 amino acids. This CDR3 is CASSSPGQNYGYTF. In nucleotides, the CDR3 is TGTGCCAGCAGTTCCCCGGGACAGAACTATGGCTACACCTTC.

The chain carries TRBV25-1 and TRBJ2-6; 8 bases match TRBD1. This CDR3 region has 16 residues. V dropped 0 bases and J dropped 4; count of bases not matched to a gene: 2. The germline V gene has CDR1 MGHDK and CDR2 SYGVNS. The CDR3 here is CASSEYRGLGANVLTF. As DNA, the CDR3 is TGTGCCAGCAGTGAATACAGGGGGCTCGGGGCCAACGTCCTGACTTTC.